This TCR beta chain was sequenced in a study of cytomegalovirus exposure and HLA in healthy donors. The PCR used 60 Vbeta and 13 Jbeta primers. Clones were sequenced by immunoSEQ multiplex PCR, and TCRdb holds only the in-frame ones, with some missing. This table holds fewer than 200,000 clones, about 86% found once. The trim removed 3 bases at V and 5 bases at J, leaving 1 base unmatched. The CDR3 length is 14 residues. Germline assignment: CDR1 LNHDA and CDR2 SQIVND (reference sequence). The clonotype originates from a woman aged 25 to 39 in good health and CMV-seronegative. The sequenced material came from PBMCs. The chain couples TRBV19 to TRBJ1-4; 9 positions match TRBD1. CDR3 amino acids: CASSIGTGNEKLFF. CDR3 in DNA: TGTGCCAGTAGTATTGGGACAGGGAATGAAAAACTGTTTTTT. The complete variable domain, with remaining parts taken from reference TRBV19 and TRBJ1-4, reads DGGITQSPKYLFRKEGQNVTLSCEQNLNHDAMYWYRQDPGQGLRLIYYSQIVNDFQKGDIAEGYSVSREKKESFPLTVTSAQKNPTAFYLCASSIGTGNEKLFFGSGTQLSVL.